By sample share, the clone carrying this T cell receptor beta chain is large. The sample belongs to a study of circulating CD8 cells and anti-PD-1 response in melanoma. The CDR3 sequence is 13 residues long. Using approximately 16 ng of total RNA, TCR libraries were made with the QIAseq Immune Repertoire TCR panel. TCRdb fed the reads into MiXCR, producing one record per CDR3 protein. The sample lists about 610 distinct CDR3 sequences, approximately 3.9% occurring once. Four subsets defined by PD-1 and/or TIGIT were sorted from live CD3+CD8+TCRalphabeta+ cells. This material consisted of CD8+ T cells from PBMCs, taken at baseline or after one month of anti-PD-1 therapy (not recorded which). V is TRBV21-1 and J is TRBJ2-5; TRBD1 reflects the table's D call only, with no check against the DNA. TRBV21-1 is a pseudogene locus. This TCR was sampled from a human donor with melanoma. The CDR3 loop is CPGLPRLKETQYF. The CDR3 nucleotides read TGTCCCGGCCTACCCCGCCTTAAAGAGACCCAGTACTTC.